Shown below are 20 T cell receptor beta chains from a single sample sequenced in a study of PD-1 blockade in classical Hodgkin lymphoma. Exposure to brentuximab vedotin varied, and each patient had relapsed following autologous stem cell transplantation. TCRdb's copy holds only in-frame clones and misses some; the assay was immunoSEQ multiplex PCR. The sample consists of some 65,000 clones, 60% to 80% of them appearing once. This material consisted of peripheral blood mononuclear cells (PBMCs), taken before the second cycle of nivolumab. The source of these receptors is a human donor with classical Hodgkin lymphoma.

Ten or more counts support this clone. V and J are TRBV19 and TRBJ1-5, with D unclear. Between the trimmed V and J ends, which lost 6 bases and 1 base, there was a span of 7 bases. Germline loops: CDR1 LNHDA, CDR2 SQIVND (reference sequence). The CDR3 totals 13 residues. As DNA, the CDR3 is TGTGCCAGTAGCTTACAGAGCAATCAGCCCCAGCATTTT. It is translated as CASSLQSNQPQHF.

This clone was seen a few times. The chain links TRBV7-3 to TRBJ2-1, with 9 bases fitting TRBD1. V was clipped by 5 bases and J by 7 bases; unmatched bases: 3. The CDR3 has 13 residues. Germline V CDR1 and CDR2: SGHTA, FQGTGA. The CDR3 is CASSIDRGNEQFF. CDR3 DNA: TGTGCCAGCAGCATTGACAGGGGGAATGAGCAGTTCTTC.

The chain links TRBV15 to TRBJ2-2, with D possibly matching TRBD2 (6 bases). This CDR3 is built from 16 residues. Germline loops: CDR1 LNHNV, CDR2 YYDKDF (reference sequence). V lost 1 base to trimming and J lost 6 bases, with 15 bases between them. Here the CDR3 reads CATSRALGGRSGELFF. In DNA form, the CDR3 reads TGTGCCACCAGCAGAGCCCTGGGGGGAAGGTCCGGGGAGCTGTTTTTT.

This chain connects TRBV2 to TRBJ2-7; a weak D match, TRBD1 (6 bases). Per germline, CDR1 SNHLY and CDR2 FYNNEI. The CDR3 consists of 14 residues. Trimming stripped 0 bases from V and 6 bases from J, with 12 bases between. The CDR3 spells CASSEARGLSEQYF. The DNA of the CDR3 is TGTGCCAGCAGTGAAGCCAGGGGCCTTTCCGAGCAGTACTTC.

This chain links TRBV19 with TRBJ2-7, with a weak D call TRBD1 (5 bases). The CDR3 sequence is 15 residues long. Trimming shortened V by 3 bases and J by 1 base, and 13 bases separated the two germline ends. The V gene's germline CDR1 is LNHDA and CDR2 SQIVND (reference sequence). DNA of the CDR3: TGTGCCAGTAGTATGAGTCAGGGAAGGTCCTACGAGCAGTACTTC. Encoded protein: CASSMSQGRSYEQYF.

This chain connects TRBV4-2 to TRBJ2-1; 7 nucleotides align to TRBD1. V was clipped by 0 bases and J by 4 bases; unmatched bases: 3. The germline CDR1 and CDR2 sequences are LGHNA and YNFKEQ. The CDR3 extends over 15 amino acids. The CDR3 loop is CASSQEGDRYNEQFF. The CDR3, as DNA: TGTGCCAGCAGCCAAGAGGGGGACAGATACAATGAGCAGTTCTTC.

V is TRBV2 and J is TRBJ1-2, with a weak D call TRBD1 (6 bases). CDR3 length: 13 amino acids. Germline-derived CDR1 and CDR2 are SNHLY and FYNNEI. Trimming left V 6 bases short and J 8 bases short, with 16 bases between. CDR3 sequence reads: CASRPMGGQGYTF. The CDR3 nucleotides read TGTGCCAGCAGGCCCATGGGGGGCCAGGGCTACACCTTC.

This sequence joins TRBV6-5 and TRBJ1-3; 8 nucleotides agree with TRBD1. The CDR3 loop spans 14 amino acids. CDR1 is MNHEY and CDR2 is SVGAGI in the germline V gene. Trimming took 4 bases from V and 4 from J; bases not matched to a gene: 3. The CDR3, as DNA: TGTGCCAGCAGTTCTGGACAGGGAGGAAACACCATATATTTT. Protein product: CASSSGQGGNTIYF.

The J gene is TRBJ1-5, the V gene TRBV2; D ambiguous. Per the germline V gene, CDR1 is SNHLY and CDR2 is FYNNEI. The CDR3 spans 13 residues. V lost 2 bases to trimming and J lost 9 bases, with 11 bases between them. The DNA of the CDR3 is TGTGCCAGCAGTGAAACCCCTCGGGGGCCCCAGCATTTT. It yields the protein CASSETPRGPQHF.

The chain employs TRBV11-3 and TRBJ2-7; unclear D gene. The CDR3 runs 13 residues. Germline V gene sequence: CDR1 SGHNT, CDR2 YENEEA. The V end lost 4 bases, the J end lost 9 bases, and 16 bases lay between the germline ends. CDR3 coding DNA: TGTGCCAGCAGCTCCGAGGATGGGGTAGGGCAGTACTTC. It specifies CASSSEDGVGQYF.

J is TRBJ1-5 and V is TRBV30; D remains unclear. Germline V lookup: CDR1 GTSNPN, CDR2 SVGIG (reference sequence). Trimming shortened V by 1 base and J by 4 bases, and 11 bases separated the two germline ends. CDR3 length: 14 amino acids. DNA for the CDR3: TGTGCCTGGAGTGAAAACGGAAAAAATCAGCCCCAGCATTTT. Translating gives CAWSENGKNQPQHF.

The table lists this clone with a count of one. The chain has TRBV7-9 and TRBJ1-2, with TRBD1 as a possible D gene (5 bases). V was cut by 1 base and J by 3 bases, with 15 bases left in between. This CDR3 contains 16 residues. CDR1 and CDR2 from the germline V gene are SEHNR and FQNEAQ (reference sequence). The CDR3 DNA follows: TGTGCCAGCAGCTTAGGGACTTTATCGGGGGACTATGGCTACACCTTC. Amino acids: CASSLGTLSGDYGYTF.

The chain joins TRBV7-9 to TRBJ1-3; unclear D gene. V was cut by 6 bases and J by 3 bases, with 12 bases left in between. Germline V gene lookup returns CDR1 SEHNR and CDR2 FQNEAQ (reference sequence). The length of the CDR3 is 14 residues. CDR3 in DNA: TGTGCCAGCAGTTCGACACCCGGTGGAAACACCATATATTTT. This gives the protein CASSSTPGGNTIYF.

Only a few counts were recorded for this clone. This chain links TRBV12-5 with TRBJ1-5, with TRBD1 matching 11 bases. The germline V gene has CDR1 LGHNT and CDR2 FRNRAP. This CDR3 contains 16 residues. J was trimmed by 7 bases and V by 6 bases; bases with no gene match: 11. The CDR3 DNA follows: TGTGCTAGTGGACCGGGACAGGGGGGTTTTTGGCAGCCCCAGCATTTT. The encoded protein is CASGPGQGGFWQPQHF.

This clone was detected many times. The chain is built from TRBV18 and TRBJ2-1; TRBD1 might be the D (6 bases). Trimming shortened V by 0 bases and J by 7 bases, and 7 bases separated the two germline ends. This CDR3 contains 13 residues. Germline assignment: CDR1 KGHSH and CDR2 LQKENI. CDR3 region: CASSPPTGNEQFF. In nucleotides, the CDR3 is TGTGCCAGCTCACCACCAACAGGGAATGAGCAGTTCTTC.

This clone was seen just once. The V and J genes are TRBV9 and TRBJ2-3; D is ambiguous. V lost 0 bases, J lost 5 bases, and 13 bases lay in between. CDR1 and CDR2 from the germline V gene are SGDLS and YYNGEE. The CDR3 is 15 residues long. CDR3 nucleotides: TGTGCCAGCAGCGTAGAAGGACCCTCAGGAGATACGCAGTATTTT. Encoded protein: CASSVEGPSGDTQYF.

The chain employs TRBV4-1 and TRBJ2-7; D may be TRBD1 (5 bases). This CDR3 comprises 14 residues. The V gene lost 4 bases and the J gene lost 6 bases, with 16 bases spanning the gap. Germline CDR1 and CDR2: MGHRA and YSYEKL. The CDR3 spells CASSPNEQAGEQYF. The CDR3 DNA reads TGCGCCAGCAGCCCTAACGAACAGGCTGGCGAGCAGTACTTC.

This chain connects TRBV6-6 to TRBJ2-7; D unresolved. Germline assignment: CDR1 MNHNY and CDR2 SVGAGI (reference sequence). The CDR3 is made up of 15 amino acids. Trimming shortened V by 0 bases and J by 3 bases, and 12 bases separated the two germline ends. CDR3 coding DNA: TGTGCCAGCAGTTACTCGTCCCACCGAGACTACGAGCAGTACTTC. Amino acids: CASSYSSHRDYEQYF.

The table lists this clone with a count of one. The chain has TRBV7-9 and TRBJ2-2; tentatively, D is TRBD2 (6 bases). V was pared by 5 bases and J by 0 bases, with 13 bases between. The CDR3 spans 16 residues. Germline V lookup: CDR1 SEHNR, CDR2 FQNEAQ (reference sequence). The CDR3 protein is CASSAPRGANTGELFF. Here the CDR3 DNA reads TGTGCCAGCAGCGCCCCCCGCGGGGCGAACACCGGGGAGCTGTTTTTT.

The chain has TRBV9 and TRBJ1-1, with TRBD1 as a possible D gene (6 bases). The germline V and J ends were trimmed by 4 bases and 4 bases, with 20 bases remaining between them. Germline V gene data show CDR1 as SGDLS and CDR2 as YYNGEE. The CDR3 runs 16 residues. The CDR3 nucleotides read TGTGCCAGCAGCCCTGGGGGGCAGGGACTAGCCACTGAAGCTTTCTTT. Translated: CASSPGGQGLATEAFF.